This T cell receptor beta chain was documented in a study of blood T cell repertoires in COVID-19 (dated by TCRdb to 2020 to 2022). Describing the broader study: Collaborator samples came from the United States, Italy and Spain and covered acute and convalescent phases of COVID-19. The repertoires were made available in a free public database intended to serve as a resource for research on the immune response to SARS-CoV-2. The prospective study material was composed of cDNA or gDNA derived from T cells, B-cell-depleted T cells, or PBMCs. HLA class I and class II types, where available, came from metadata supplied by the sample provider rather than from assay-based typing. Samples came from the ongoing ImmuneRACE study (first 160 participants) plus 1,254 subjects from 6 global collaborators. The dataset comprised deeply sampled blood TCRbeta repertoires from subjects exposed to, actively infected with, or recovered from COVID-19. The sample metadata nearly always contained a de-identified subject ID, COVID-19 status, age in years and sex. Broader findings and caveats from the paper: How much clinical and demographic metadata was included differed by source and by participant, and the metadata was provided uncurated.

Whole blood was collected in K2EDTA tubes by collaborating institutions according to the institutions' own protocols. For TCRbeta analysis, collaborator samples were shipped as frozen whole blood, as isolated PBMCs, or as DNA extracted from either sample type. Regarding this clone: Its antigen is not yet known. It has no much larger one-base neighbor in the sample; base qualities were not kept.

Looking up the germline V gene (reference sequence) yields CDR1 SEHNR and CDR2 FQNEAQ. Its CDR3 holds 13 amino acids, cysteine through phenylalanine. Solely the CDR3 DNA is kept, with 39 bases framed from the first base. A distance of 9 bases separates the germline ends of V and J, which lose 6 bases and 1 base respectively. TCRbeta CDR3 regions were amplified from genomic DNA using the immunoSEQ Assay, a bias-controlled multiplex PCR. The authors processed their data as follows. Nucleated cell counts per sample were estimated from amplification of reference gene primers within the assay. To quantify the absolute abundance of each unique TCRbeta CDR3 rearrangement, sequence reads were collapsed and filtered. For each sample, productive Simpson clonality was calculated as the square root of Simpson's diversity index over productive rearrangements. TCRdb limited this immuneACCESS table to in-frame rearrangements with V and J called. A share of clones is missing; checked studies link under half to unresolved V genes, and the rest is unexplained. V and J calls and clone size are copied from that table; D and trimming were computed from the DNA. The sample table holds around 250,000 clones, of which about four fifths were seen once. The ten most abundant clones make up about 4.5% of the sample.

The chain joins TRBV7-9 to TRBJ1-1, with the D gene too uncertain to name. The sequence was collected from a man in his forties or fifties with active or convalescent COVID-19. The sample was peripheral blood. The sequence in DNA is TGTGCCAGCAGTTTTGACTCGAACACTGAAGCTTTCTTT. Translated, it gives CASSFDSNTEAFF. When the CDR3 is completed using the reference TRBV7-9 and TRBJ1-1 genes on either side, the full variable domain is DTGVSQNPRHKITKRGQNVTFRCDPISEHNRLYWYRQTLGQGPEFLTYFQNEAQLEKSRLLSDRFSAERPKGSFSTLEIQRTEQGDSAMYLCASSFDSNTEAFFGQGTRLTVV.